This T cell receptor (beta chain) was sequenced during a study of cytomegalovirus exposure and HLA in healthy donors. General study findings and limits: V- and J-gene trimming of TCR beta was linked (in a later analysis) to a missense DCLRE1C variant. A list of more than 150 TCR beta chains associated with cytomegalovirus was given.

With 60 Vbeta and 13 Jbeta primers, the PCR was carried out. The repertoire was sequenced with immunoSEQ multiplex PCR; TCRdb's copy has only in-frame clones and lacks some. The table records 150,000 or so clones, roughly 80% of them present only once. Germline assignment: CDR1 MNHNS and CDR2 SASEGT. The length of the CDR3 is 15 residues. V lost 8 bases, J lost 3 bases, and 19 bases lay in between. The sample holds one count of this clone. The antigen is undetermined. The chain couples TRBV6-1 to TRBJ2-5; possible D gene TRBD2, 6 bases. Material for sequencing was PBMCs. The receptor's source is a man aged 35 to 55 in good health and CMV-seronegative. The CDR3 DNA is TGTGCCAGCCCTCCTGGAGCTAGCGCTAAAGAGACCCAGTACTTC. Translating gives CASPPGASAKETQYF.